One sample yielded the 24 T cell receptor beta chains listed below, sequenced in a study of CD8+CD57+ T cells in acquired aplastic anemia. Patients chosen for sequencing had CD8+CD57+ cells that had expanded, as shown by flow cytometry. It was genomic DNA that served as the template for profiling TCR beta VDJ and CDR3. Each CDR3 protein gets one entry after TCRdb re-called the reads with MiXCR. Here the sample spans roughly 160,000 distinct CDR3 sequences, 71% being singletons. Sequenced material: sorted CD4+, CD8+, or CD8+CD57+ T cells (not recorded which) from PBMCs. The receptors were sampled from a human donor with aplastic anemia.

This clonotype was observed a single time. V is TRBV7-8 and J is TRBJ2-7; 7 nucleotides line up with TRBD1. The CDR3 has 17 residues. With V trimmed by 0 bases and J by 2 bases, 10 bases remained unmatched. CDR1 and CDR2 (germline): SGHVS, FQNEAQ. The CDR3 reads CASSLALWTGQPYEQYF. For the CDR3, the DNA is TGTGCCAGCAGCTTAGCGCTTTGGACAGGCCAGCCCTACGAGCAGTACTTC.

This chain uses TRBV20-1 with TRBJ2-7; D possibly matches TRBD1 or TRBD2 (5 bases each). From germline, CDR1 is DFQATT and CDR2 SNEGSKA (reference sequence). The CDR3 spans 13 residues. The V gene lost 6 bases and the J gene lost 2 bases, with 14 bases spanning the gap. The CDR3 nucleotides read TGCAGTGCGAGGGACGCCAGGGCCTACGAGCAGTACTTC. Translated: CSARDARAYEQYF.

This clonotype was seen only once. A read error is likely, as this CDR3 ends without the conserved phenylalanine or tryptophan. This chain joins TRBV25-1 and TRBJ2-5; a weak D match, TRBD1 (6 bases). The V gene lost 1 base and the J gene lost 5 bases, with 14 bases spanning the gap. Looked up from germline, CDR1 is MGHDK and CDR2 is SYGVNS. This CDR3 is 15 amino acids long. CDR3 in amino acids: CASSELGGKVETQYS. Written as DNA, the CDR3 is TGTGCCAGCAGTGAATTAGGGGGTAAGGTCGAGACCCAGTACTCC.

V is TRBV20-1 and J is TRBJ2-5; D might be TRBD2 (7 bases). Germline loops: CDR1 DFQATT, CDR2 SNEGSKA (reference sequence). V was clipped by 0 bases and J by 5 bases, with 13 bases between them. CDR3 length equals 14 residues. The CDR3 DNA reads as TGCAGTGCTAGAGAGGGGGGGGCGATGGAGACCCAGTACTTC. Protein: CSAREGGAMETQYF.

As for this clonotype: At one end the junction does not follow the germline gene, possibly because of a read error. The chain links TRBV24-1 to TRBJ2-3; TRBD2 might be the D (5 bases). Looked up from germline, CDR1 is KGHDR and CDR2 is SFDVKD. The CDR3 is 16 residues long. The DNA for the CDR3 is TGTGCCACCAGTGATTTCCGGACCCCTAGCACAGATACGCAGTGTTTT. Protein sequence: CATSDFRTPSTDTQCF.

This clonotype appeared once. The chain couples TRBV7-9 to TRBJ1-2; 7 bases agree with TRBD1. V shed 5 bases and J 2 bases; nucleotides not matched to a gene: 8. Per the germline V gene, CDR1 is SEHNR and CDR2 is FQNEAQ (reference sequence). The CDR3 runs 15 residues. The CDR3 protein is CASSRDSHRNYGYTF. The CDR3 DNA sequence: TGTGCCAGCAGCCGGGACAGCCACCGGAACTATGGCTACACCTTC.

This clonotype was detected only a few times. The CDR3 DNA reads TGCGCCAGCAGTGTGGAACGGGAGCCTGAGCAGTTCTTC. Protein: CASSVEREPEQFF. The chain joins TRBV10-1 to TRBJ2-1; possible D gene TRBD2, 6 bases. The ends were cut back, 4 bases at V and 9 bases at J, with 13 bases in the middle. CDR1 is WNHNN and CDR2 is SYGVQD in the germline V gene (reference sequence). The CDR3 has 13 amino acids.

The chain carries TRBV7-9 and TRBJ1-1; D remains unclear. CDR1 is SEHNR, CDR2 FQNEAQ, per germline (reference sequence). This CDR3 spans 14 amino acids. The V end lost 2 bases, the J end lost 5 bases, and 12 bases lay between the germline ends. The CDR3 DNA reads TGTGCCAGCAGCTTACTCCCGGATGGGACTGAAGCTTTCTTT. The encoded protein is CASSLLPDGTEAFF.

The chain joins TRBV12-3 or TRBV12-4 to TRBJ2-3; TRBD2 matches 10 bases. CDR3 length: 14 amino acids. Germline trimming cut 3 bases from V and 6 bases from J; bases unmatched to any gene: 3. This CDR3 reads CASSFVLAGDTQYF. CDR3 nucleotide sequence: TGTGCCAGCAGTTTCGTACTAGCGGGGGATACGCAGTATTTT.

The rearrangement uses TRBV19 and TRBJ2-7, with TRBD2 as a possible D gene (7 bases). Germline V gene lookup returns CDR1 LNHDA and CDR2 SQIVND (reference sequence). The V end lost 3 bases, the J end lost 4 bases, and 16 bases lay between the germline ends. The CDR3 consists of 15 residues. CDR3 amino acids: CASSISGGGRYEQYF. The CDR3, as DNA: TGTGCCAGTAGTATCTCGGGCGGGGGCAGGTACGAGCAGTACTTC.

There are a few counts of this clonotype. This chain uses TRBV25-1 with TRBJ2-5, with TRBD2 matching over 14 bases. The CDR3 totals 16 residues. After removal of 2 bases from V and 1 base from J, the junction contained 0 bases not matched to a gene. Looked up from germline, CDR1 is MGHDK and CDR2 is SYGVNS. This CDR3 is CASSEGTSGGQETQYF. Written as DNA, the CDR3 is TGTGCCAGCAGTGAAGGGACTAGCGGGGGCCAAGAGACCCAGTACTTC.

This clonotype was seen repeatedly, ten times or more. This rearrangement joins TRBV9 to TRBJ1-6; 8 bases match TRBD1. The germline V gene has CDR1 SGDLS and CDR2 YYNGEE. The CDR3 contains 14 residues. V was clipped by 0 bases and J by 8 bases; unmatched bases: 1. CDR3 DNA sequence: TGTGCCAGCAGCGTAGCAGGGGGCGATTCACCCCTCCACTTT. Encoded protein: CASSVAGGDSPLHF. The variable domain in full, with the rest retrieved from reference TRBV9 and TRBJ1-6, is DSGVTQTPKHLITATGQRVTLRCSPRSGDLSVYWYQQSLDQGLQFLIQYYNGEERAKGNILERFSAQQFPDLHSELNLSSLELGDSALYFCASSVAGGDSPLHFGNGTRLTVT.

V gene TRBV11-2 combines with J gene TRBJ2-1; D is unresolved. This CDR3 spans 13 amino acids. The V gene's germline CDR1 is SGHAT and CDR2 FQNNGV. Trimming shortened V by 2 bases and J by 3 bases, and 5 bases separated the two germline ends. The CDR3 sequence: CASSLSRYNEQFF. The CDR3, as DNA: TGTGCCAGCAGCTTATCTCGCTACAATGAGCAGTTCTTC.

This clonotype was recorded at least ten times. The conserved final phenylalanine or tryptophan is absent from the CDR3, which likely points to a read error. The DNA is omitted, as the CDR3 cannot be located on it reliably, and the CDR3 follows TCRdb's listing. The chain uses TRBV6-1 and TRBJ2-1; TRBD2 is the table's D call, not checked against the DNA. Germline values: CDR1 MNHNS, CDR2 SASEGT. With termini counted, the CDR3 has 8 amino acids. This CDR3 is CASSGLAG.

This clonotype was recorded once. The chain carries TRBV29-1 and TRBJ1-5, with D perhaps matching TRBD1 (5 bases). Between the trimmed V and J ends, which lost 7 bases and 0 bases, there was a span of 10 bases. The V gene's germline CDR1 is SQVTM and CDR2 ANQGSEA. The CDR3 consists of 13 residues. DNA of the CDR3: TGCAGCGCGAACAGGTTTAGCAATCAGCCCCAGCATTTT. This sequence encodes CSANRFSNQPQHF.

The chain uses TRBV5-1 and TRBJ1-2; 8 bases map to TRBD1. The CDR3 length is 14 residues. Germline CDR1 and CDR2: SGHRS and YFSETQ. The V and J ends lost 4 bases and 4 bases, in that order; junction bases with no gene match: 6. The CDR3: CASSQPGQVYGYTF. For the CDR3, the DNA is TGCGCCAGCAGCCAACCGGGACAGGTCTATGGCTACACCTTC.

Of note for this clonotype: This may come from a read error, since a much larger clone is one base off. The rearrangement uses TRBV29-1 and TRBJ1-1; D might be TRBD1 (5 bases). The germline gives CDR1 SQVTM, CDR2 ANQGSEA. The CDR3 consists of 13 residues. The germline V and J ends were trimmed by 5 bases and 10 bases, with 20 bases remaining between them. CDR3 in DNA: TGCAGCGTTCGCACCGGGACGGGAGCGGGAGCTTTCTTT. Amino acids: CSVRTGTGAGAFF. Full variable domain (outside the CDR3, taken from reference TRBV29-1 and TRBJ1-1): SAVISQKPSRDICQRGTSLTIQCQVDSQVTMMFWYRQQPGQSLTLIATANQGSEATYESGFVIDKFPISRPNLTFSTLTVSNMSPEDSSIYLCSVRTGTGAGAFFGQGTRLTVV.

This clonotype was seen a few times. This chain connects TRBV5-1 to TRBJ1-5; D remains unclear. Germline-derived CDR1 and CDR2 are SGHRS and YFSETQ. The CDR3 consists of 16 residues. V lost 3 bases and J 0 bases, leaving 13 bases between the germline ends. The CDR3 loop is CASSYGGLNSNQPQHF. In nucleotides, the CDR3 is TGCGCCAGCAGCTACGGAGGCCTCAATAGCAATCAGCCCCAGCATTTT.

The DNA of the CDR3 is TGTGCCAGCAGAACCGGACAGGGTGGCGAGCAGTACTTC. Translated: CASRTGQGGEQYF. This chain joins TRBV28 and TRBJ2-7, with 8 bases identical to TRBD1. This CDR3 has 13 residues. The V segment lost 6 bases and the J segment 6 bases; nucleotides outside the gene matches: 7. Germline-derived CDR1 and CDR2 are MDHEN and SYDVKM.

The chain employs TRBV28 and TRBJ1-2; TRBD1 aligns across 10 bases. After removal of 5 bases from V and 8 bases from J, the junction contained 14 bases not matched to a gene. Germline V gives CDR1 MDHEN, CDR2 SYDVKM. CDR3 length: 16 amino acids. The CDR3 loop is CASSIFRDRGLGGYTF. For the CDR3, the DNA is TGTGCCAGCAGTATATTCCGAGACAGGGGGCTCGGCGGCTACACCTTC.

CDR3 in DNA: TGCGCCAGCAGCCAAGAAGGAGAGAAGGGGCTAGGCGATGAGCAGTTCTTC. Amino acids: CASSQEGEKGLGDEQFF. This rearrangement joins TRBV4-3 to TRBJ2-1, with D possibly matching TRBD1 (5 bases). V was cut by 0 bases and J by 8 bases, with 20 bases left in between. This CDR3 is 17 amino acids long. Germline V gene data show CDR1 as LGHNA and CDR2 as YSLEER.

The rearrangement joins TRBV19 to TRBJ2-7, with 7 bases aligning to TRBD1. The germline V gene has CDR1 LNHDA and CDR2 SQIVND (reference sequence). This CDR3 has 17 amino acids. V shed 4 bases and J 5 bases; nucleotides not matched to a gene: 17. CDR3 in DNA: TGTGCCAGTAGTACTAGACCGAGGGGGCGCGAAGTCCACGAGCAGTACTTC. This sequence encodes CASSTRPRGREVHEQYF.

The gene calls are TRBV7-2 and TRBJ1-1; 8 bases are shared with TRBD1. The CDR3 has 14 amino acids. Trimming cost V 5 bases and J 3 bases; bases outside gene matches: 5. Germline V gives CDR1 SGHTA, CDR2 FQGNSA. The CDR3 DNA sequence: TGTGCCAGCAGCAATGACAGGGGATACACTGAAGCTTTCTTT. Its translation: CASSNDRGYTEAFF.

The rearrangement links TRBV7-3 to TRBJ2-7; the D is unclear. Germline V gene lookup returns CDR1 SGHTA and CDR2 FQGTGA. This CDR3 is 13 amino acids long. V lost 0 bases to trimming and J lost 4 bases, with 7 bases between them. The CDR3 nucleotides read TGTGCCAGCAGCTTAACGAAGGAATACGAGCAGTACTTC. Its protein product is CASSLTKEYEQYF.